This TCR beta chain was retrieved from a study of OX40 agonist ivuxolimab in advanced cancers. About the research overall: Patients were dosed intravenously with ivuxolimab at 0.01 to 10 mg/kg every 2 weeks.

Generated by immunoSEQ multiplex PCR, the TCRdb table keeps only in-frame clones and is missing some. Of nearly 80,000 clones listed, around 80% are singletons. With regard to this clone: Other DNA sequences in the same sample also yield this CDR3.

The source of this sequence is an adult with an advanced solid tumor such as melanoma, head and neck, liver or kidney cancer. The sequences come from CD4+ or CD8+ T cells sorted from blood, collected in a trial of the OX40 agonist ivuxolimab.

The CDR3 protein is CASSLVAGPNNEQFF. The CDR3 nucleotides read TGCGCCAGCAGCTTGGTGGCAGGGCCCAACAATGAGCAGTTCTTC. The J gene is TRBJ2-1, the V gene TRBV5-1; tentatively, D is TRBD1 (5 bases). Germline V lookup: CDR1 SGHRS, CDR2 YFSETQ. Trimming cost V 0 bases and J 5 bases, with 12 bases left between them. The length of the CDR3 is 15 residues.